This T cell receptor (beta chain) was captured by sequencing in a study of preoperative IRX-2 immunotherapy in early breast cancer. This CDR3 region has 13 residues. From germline, CDR1 is LGHNT and CDR2 FRNRAP. This table comes from immunoSEQ multiplex PCR, and its TCRdb copy is limited to in-frame clones, with some not included. The sample has 3,000 to 3,500 clones, roughly 78% seen once. Treatment of the sample: preoperative locoregional IRX-2 cytokine immunotherapy. Preoperative locoregional IRX-2 cytokine immunotherapy was tested in the phase Ib source study. The sequencing here drew on tumor tissue, taken after IRX-2 immunotherapy. This clonotype was obtained from a human donor with breast cancer. The chain employs TRBV12-5 and TRBJ1-1, with D hard to call. CDR3 nucleotides: TGTGCCAGCCGTATGGGAGGAGTCGCTGAAGCTTTCTTT. It is translated as CASRMGGVAEAFF.